The 18 T cell receptor beta chains reported below all come from one sample, sequenced in a study of T cell responses to AZD1222 COVID-19 vaccine. Here immunoSEQ multiplex PCR was the method, and the copy in TCRdb shows in-frame clones only, minus some. The table lists some 150,000 clones, 94% of them singletons. Specimen: peripheral blood, collected on day 0 of AZD1222 vaccination. These receptors came from an adult in good health.

The chain is built from TRBV7-2 and TRBJ1-2; D is perhaps TRBD1 (5 bases). The CDR3 loop spans 14 amino acids. Trimming left V 4 bases short and J 8 bases short, with 17 bases between. Germline loops: CDR1 SGHTA, CDR2 FQGNSA. The CDR3 DNA sequence: TGTGCCAGCAGCTCGGAGAGGGGCCCTCGGGGCTACACCTTC. The encoded protein is CASSSERGPRGYTF.

Only a few counts were recorded for this clone. The V and J genes are TRBV28 and TRBJ1-2; D is possibly TRBD1 (5 bases). Per the germline V gene, CDR1 is MDHEN and CDR2 is SYDVKM. Trimming took off 5 bases at V and 2 bases at J, with 15 bases between the two ends. The CDR3 has 15 amino acids. The CDR3 reads CASSPRGPTNYGYTF. The CDR3 bases are TGTGCCAGCAGTCCAAGGGGACCGACGAACTATGGCTACACCTTC.

V gene TRBV18 combines with J gene TRBJ1-5; no definite D call. V shed 4 bases and J shed 10 bases, with 17 bases lying between them. This CDR3 has 14 amino acids. Germline V gives CDR1 KGHSH, CDR2 LQKENI. CDR3 sequence (DNA): TGTGCCAGCTCACAACAGAAATCAACGCCCCCCCAGCATTTT. As protein: CASSQQKSTPPQHF.

The chain joins TRBV7-8 to TRBJ1-6; 7 bases align to TRBD1. The germline V gene encodes CDR1 SGHVS and CDR2 FQNEAQ. J was trimmed by 5 bases and V by 3 bases; bases with no gene match: 13. The CDR3 extends over 18 amino acids. In nucleotides, the CDR3 is TGTGCCAGCAGCTTCCTGGACAGGAAAGAAGGGGATAATTCACCCCTCCACTTT. Amino acid sequence: CASSFLDRKEGDNSPLHF.

This clone was recorded only once. V gene TRBV27 combines with J gene TRBJ1-4; tentatively, D is TRBD1 (6 bases). This CDR3 has 14 amino acids. Per the germline V gene, CDR1 is MNHEY and CDR2 is SMNVEV (reference sequence). Trimming left V 5 bases short and J 7 bases short, with 14 bases between. CDR3 region: CASSGTGKGEKLFF. CDR3 coding DNA: TGTGCCAGCAGTGGCACAGGGAAGGGTGAAAAACTGTTTTTT.

Points on this clone: The sample contains more than one DNA sequence encoding this CDR3. The CDR3 DNA follows: TGTGCCAGCAGCTTGCAAGGGGGCTACAATGAGCAGTTCTTC. This encodes CASSLQGGYNEQFF. The chain joins TRBV7-9 to TRBJ2-1; perhaps TRBD1 as D (6 bases). This CDR3 contains 14 residues. The V gene lost 3 bases and the J gene lost 3 bases, with 9 bases spanning the gap. In germline, CDR1 is SEHNR, CDR2 FQNEAQ (reference sequence).

V gene TRBV6-5 combines with J gene TRBJ1-1, with D possibly being TRBD1 (5 bases). Germline values: CDR1 MNHEY, CDR2 SVGAGI. With 4 bases removed from V and 8 bases from J, the gap between germline ends came to 8 bases. CDR3 length: 11 residues. The CDR3 protein is CASSWGLEAFF. The CDR3 region has the DNA TGTGCCAGCAGTTGGGGACTGGAAGCTTTCTTT.

The chain uses TRBV18 and TRBJ1-1, with D possibly matching TRBD1 (5 bases). CDR1 is KGHSH and CDR2 is LQKENI in the germline V gene. The CDR3 is 15 amino acids. The V end lost 0 bases, the J end lost 5 bases, and 13 bases lay between the germline ends. The CDR3 nucleotides read TGTGCCAGCTCACCACCGTCGGGGACTAGGACTGAAGCTTTCTTT. The encoded protein is CASSPPSGTRTEAFF.

The chain carries TRBV25-1 and TRBJ2-1, with a tentative D call TRBD1 (6 bases). Between the trimmed V and J ends, which lost 8 bases and 9 bases, there was a span of 17 bases. This CDR3 contains 13 residues. Germline loops: CDR1 MGHDK, CDR2 SYGVNS. The CDR3 DNA follows: TGTGCCAGCGGAGTAACAGGGACGGTTGAGCAGTTCTTC. Encoded protein: CASGVTGTVEQFF.

The J gene is TRBJ1-4, the V gene TRBV14; D remains ambiguous. CDR1 and CDR2 (germline): SGHDN, FVKESK. Deletions cut 4 bases from V and 8 bases from J, with 20 bases between. This CDR3 contains 16 residues. CDR3: CASSRIPEGREEKLFF. CDR3 nucleotide sequence: TGTGCCAGCAGCCGGATCCCTGAGGGAAGAGAAGAAAAACTGTTTTTT.

This chain uses TRBV27 with TRBJ1-4; no reliable D call. V was shortened by 6 bases and J by 1 base, with 9 bases between the two germline ends. Germline V gives CDR1 MNHEY, CDR2 SMNVEV (reference sequence). The CDR3 length is 14 residues. The CDR3 DNA reads TGTGCCAGCAGCTCTGTGCGAACTAATGAAAAACTGTTTTTT. Its protein is CASSSVRTNEKLFF.

The CDR3 here is CASSLNEKLFF. The CDR3 DNA reads TGTGCCAGCAGCCTTAATGAAAAACTGTTTTTT. The V and J genes are TRBV5-6 and TRBJ1-4; D remains unclear. Trimming took 4 bases from V and 4 from J, leaving 2 bases between them. CDR1 is SGHDT, CDR2 YYEEEE, per germline. CDR3 length equals 11 residues.

This clone was detected once. The rearrangement links TRBV18 to TRBJ2-2, with 7 bases aligning to TRBD2. CDR3 length: 14 residues. V shed 3 bases and J 8 bases; nucleotides not matched to a gene: 6. Germline V gives CDR1 KGHSH, CDR2 LQKENI. CDR3 sequence reads: CASSPGLITGELFF. Here the CDR3 DNA reads TGTGCCAGCTCACCGGGACTAATAACTGGGGAGCTGTTTTTT.

This rearrangement joins TRBV28 to TRBJ1-2; D is ambiguous. The germline V and J ends were trimmed by 4 bases and 6 bases, with 6 bases remaining between them. The CDR3 length is 11 residues. Germline-derived CDR1 and CDR2 are MDHEN and SYDVKM. The DNA of the CDR3 is TGTGCCAGCAGTTCTGGACATGGCTACACCTTC. Translation gives CASSSGHGYTF.

The chain joins TRBV5-5 to TRBJ2-1; D possibly corresponds to TRBD1 (6 bases). This CDR3 has 16 amino acids. Germline V gene data show CDR1 as SGHKS and CDR2 as YYEKEE (reference sequence). V was trimmed by 0 bases and J by 5 bases, leaving 15 bases between them. The CDR3 nucleotides read TGTGCCAGCAGCTTGGGGGGCCCTGGACAGAACAATGAGCAGTTCTTC. Translating gives CASSLGGPGQNNEQFF.

The chain recombines TRBV29-1 with TRBJ2-1, with 10 bases fitting TRBD2. The V and J ends lost 8 bases and 6 bases, in that order; junction bases with no gene match: 10. The CDR3 has 14 residues. Germline V gene data show CDR1 as SQVTM and CDR2 as ANQGSEA. The CDR3 nucleotides are TGCAGCTCTGAAGAGCGGGGGGGGAGCAATGAGCAGTTCTTC. It codes for CSSEERGGSNEQFF.

Written as DNA, the CDR3 is TGTGCCAGCAGCCGGGGGACTAGCGGGATCTATGAGCAGTTCTTC. This encodes CASSRGTSGIYEQFF. The chain uses TRBV7-9 and TRBJ2-1; TRBD2 matches 13 bases. J lost 8 bases, V lost 5 bases, and 6 bases had no gene match. Germline lookup yields CDR1 SEHNR and CDR2 FQNEAQ (reference sequence). The CDR3 extends over 15 amino acids.

This clone has just a few counts. The genes are TRBV6-5 and TRBJ2-2; possibly TRBD2 for D (6 bases). Looked up from germline, CDR1 is MNHEY and CDR2 is SVGAGI. The CDR3 totals 13 residues. V was trimmed by 7 bases and J by 6 bases, leaving 12 bases between them. The DNA for the CDR3 is TGTGCCAGCAAACAAGGGGAGGCCGGGGAGCTGTTTTTT. This sequence encodes CASKQGEAGELFF.